Below are 8 T cell receptor beta chains sequenced from a single sample in a study of blood T cells in healthy people across ages (dated by TCRdb to the mid-2010s). The library relied on 5' RACE. Sequenced on an Illumina HiSeq 2500. The second PCR ran for roughly 7 to 12 cycles and used a J-beta primer mix along with a sample-barcoded 5' primer. In TCRdb, the public reads were trimmed at Q25 with fastp and aligned with MiXCR, with productive beta chains retained. Rows with one shared CDR3 protein collapse into an entry with the most common genes and DNA. The sample has roughly 1,300,000 distinct CDR3 sequences on record, around 55% of them singletons. The top ten clones comprise about 6.7% of the sample. The sample consisted of blood. The source of these receptors is a man between 18 and 35 years old in good health.

This clonotype was counted a few times. The chain joins TRBV4-2 to TRBJ2-3; 9 bases fit TRBD2. The CDR3 spans 18 residues. CDR1 and CDR2 (germline): LGHNA, YNFKEQ. V was pared by 0 bases and J by 4 bases, with 11 bases of the junction left unmatched. CDR3 loop: CASSQESSASGNPDTQYF. CDR3 nucleotide sequence: TGTGCCAGCAGCCAAGAGTCTTCTGCTAGCGGGAATCCAGATACGCAGTATTTT.

This chain uses TRBV20-1 with TRBJ2-3; no definite D call. Trimming took 2 bases from V and 0 from J, leaving 9 bases between them. The CDR3 contains 14 residues. Germline V lookup: CDR1 DFQATT, CDR2 SNEGSKA (reference sequence). The CDR3 sequence: CSARSQLSTDTQYF. The CDR3, as DNA: TGCAGTGCTAGAAGCCAATTGAGCACAGATACGCAGTATTTT.

A word on this clonotype: At one of its ends the junction is not consistent with the germline gene, which may arise from a read error. The chain has TRBV5-1 and TRBJ2-1; 10 nucleotides match TRBD2. This CDR3 is built from 16 residues. Germline values: CDR1 SGHRS, CDR2 YFSETQ. The CDR3 spells CASSLPLAGAYNKQFF. CDR3 coding DNA: TGCGCCAGCAGCCTCCCCCTAGCGGGAGCGTACAATAAGCAGTTCTTC. The whole variable domain, remainder taken from reference TRBV5-1 and TRBJ2-1, is KAGVTQTPRYLIKTRGQQVTLSCSPISGHRSVSWYQQTPGQGLQFLFEYFSETQRNKGNFPGRFSGRQFSNSRSEMNVSTLELGDSALYLCASSLPLAGAYNKQFFGPGTRLTVL.

V and J are TRBV10-3 and TRBJ1-2; D remains ambiguous. V dropped 4 bases and J dropped 2 bases, with 17 bases sitting between them. CDR3 length equals 16 residues. Germline CDR1 is ENHRY and CDR2 is SYGVKD. CDR3: CAISGGQVTLNYGYTF. In DNA form, the CDR3 reads TGTGCCATCAGTGGAGGGCAGGTCACCTTAAACTATGGCTACACCTTC.

The gene calls are TRBV20-1 and TRBJ1-5; D not certain. The CDR3 is 15 amino acids. Trimming cost V 0 bases and J 0 bases, with 9 bases left between them. Germline CDR1 reads DFQATT; CDR2 reads SNEGSKA (reference sequence). The CDR3 loop is CSARDETYSNQPQHF. DNA for the CDR3: TGCAGTGCTAGAGATGAAACCTATAGCAATCAGCCCCAGCATTTT.

The chain couples TRBV2 to TRBJ1-6; 8 nucleotides align to TRBD1. CDR3 size: 17 residues. The V and J ends lost 4 bases and 8 bases, in that order; junction bases with no gene match: 13. CDR1 is SNHLY, CDR2 FYNNEI, per germline. This CDR3 is CASSGTGGFSVHSPLHF. DNA for the CDR3: TGTGCCAGCAGTGGCACAGGGGGATTTTCTGTTCATTCACCCCTCCACTTT. The full variable domain, with the rest looked up from reference TRBV2 and TRBJ1-6, is EPEVTQTPSHQVTQMGQEVILRCVPISNHLYFYWYRQILGQKVEFLVSFYNNEISEKSEIFDDQFSVERPDGSNFTLKIRSTKLEDSAMYFCASSGTGGFSVHSPLHFGNGTRLTVT.

This sequence joins TRBV5-6 and TRBJ2-5; no reliable D call. V lost 2 bases, J lost 7 bases, and 9 bases lay in between. This CDR3 region has 12 residues. Germline loops: CDR1 SGHDT, CDR2 YYEEEE. CDR3 protein: CASSFRMGTQYF. DNA for the CDR3: TGTGCCAGCAGCTTTCGGATGGGGACCCAGTACTTC.

V usage is TRBV20-1 and J usage is TRBJ1-5; D unclear. There are 14 residues in the CDR3. V lost 0 bases and J 2 bases, leaving 8 bases between the germline ends. Germline CDR1 reads DFQATT; CDR2 reads SNEGSKA (reference sequence). Written as DNA, the CDR3 is TGCAGTGCTAGAGATTCTCCGCGCAATCAGCCCCAGCATTTT. Its translation: CSARDSPRNQPQHF.